Each of the 3 T cell receptor beta chains below was sequenced from the same sample in a study of CD8+CD57+ T cells in acquired aplastic anemia. Study observations and caveats: Against the total CD4+ and CD8+ pools, patient CD8+CD57+ cells had lower diversity.

Genomic DNA provided the template from which TCR beta VDJ and CDR3 profiles were obtained. TCRdb independently ran MiXCR on the reads; one entry per CDR3 protein. The repertoire includes about 20,000 distinct CDR3 sequences, 30% to 50% of them detected once, and 80% to 90% sits in the top ten. Patients selected for sequencing had displayed CD8+CD57+ cell expansion by flow cytometry. Their antigens remain unidentified. Sequencing input: CD8+CD57+ T cells sorted from PBMCs. Documented subset: bead-enriched CD8+CD57+ effector memory T cells from SAA patients. The receptors were sampled from a human donor with aplastic anemia.

The chain has TRBV6-1 and TRBJ2-3, with TRBD2 matching over 11 bases. The CDR3 is 16 amino acids. CDR1 is MNHNS, CDR2 SASEGT, per germline. Germline trimming cut 0 bases from V and 1 base from J; bases unmatched to any gene: 0. CDR3 loop: CASSEALAGGTDTQYF. CDR3 DNA: TGTGCCAGCAGTGAAGCACTAGCGGGAGGCACAGATACGCAGTATTTT.

This clonotype occurred once. V usage is TRBV15 and J usage is TRBJ1-1; possible D gene TRBD1, 6 bases. From germline, CDR1 is LNHNV and CDR2 YYDKDF (reference sequence). The CDR3 runs to 13 residues. V lost 2 bases and J 6 bases, leaving 10 bases between the germline ends. CDR3: CATSRTGPAEAFF. DNA for the CDR3: TGTGCCACCAGCAGAACAGGGCCCGCTGAAGCTTTCTTT.

As DNA, the CDR3 is TGCGCCAGCAGGCGGGGACTTTTCACAGATACGCAGTATTTT. Translating it yields CASRRGLFTDTQYF. The chain employs TRBV5-1 and TRBJ2-3, with D possibly being TRBD2 (6 bases). The V gene's germline CDR1 is SGHRS and CDR2 YFSETQ. This CDR3 has 14 residues. The V end was cut by 5 bases, the J end by 2 bases, with 12 bases between.